The source of this T cell receptor beta chain is a study of cytomegalovirus exposure and HLA in healthy donors. Germline V gene lookup returns CDR1 SGHKS and CDR2 YYEKEE (reference sequence). Trimming took 0 bases from V and 0 from J, leaving 13 bases between them. This CDR3 comprises 17 residues. PCR amplification relied on 60 Vbeta primers (plus 13 Jbeta primers). TCRdb's table, derived via immunoSEQ multiplex PCR, lists solely in-frame clones and lacks some. The table has tens of thousands of clones, less than 65% seen once. A few counts support this clone. Sequenced input: PBMCs. The receptor was derived from a woman aged 30 to 39 in good health and CMV-seropositive. The J gene is TRBJ2-1, the V gene TRBV5-5; no clear D gene. As DNA, the CDR3 is TGTGCCAGCAGCTTGGGAAGAACACAGAGCTCCTACAATGAGCAGTTCTTC. It specifies CASSLGRTQSSYNEQFF.